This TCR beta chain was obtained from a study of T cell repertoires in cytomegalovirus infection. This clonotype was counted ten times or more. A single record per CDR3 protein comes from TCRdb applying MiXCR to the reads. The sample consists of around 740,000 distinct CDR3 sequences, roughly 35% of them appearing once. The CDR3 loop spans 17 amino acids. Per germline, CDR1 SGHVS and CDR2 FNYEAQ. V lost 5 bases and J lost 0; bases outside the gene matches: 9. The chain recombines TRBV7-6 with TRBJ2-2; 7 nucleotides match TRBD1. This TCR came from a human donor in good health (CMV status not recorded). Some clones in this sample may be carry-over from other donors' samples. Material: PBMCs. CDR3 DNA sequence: TGTGCCAGCAGCATATACGCCGACAGGGCGAACACCGGGGAGCTGTTTTTT. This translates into CASSIYADRANTGELFF.